This T cell receptor (beta chain) was identified in a study of blood T cells in healthy people across ages. Then a second PCR, running roughly 7 to 11 cycles, was carried out with a sample-barcoded 5' primer and a J-beta primer mix. Every single cDNA molecule received a tag from a template-switch adaptor with 12 random nucleotides. From the 5' RACE reads, TCRdb called clonotypes with MiXCR, one entry per CDR3 protein. This sample has 1.5 million to 2 million distinct CDR3 sequences, with roughly two fifths found just once. This clonotype appeared a few times. Total RNA extracted from each sample amounted to at least 6 micrograms. Germline loops: CDR1 MNHEY, CDR2 SVGAGI. Unmatched junction bases numbered 6, after V lost 1 base and J lost 5 bases. This CDR3 region has 16 residues.

The sequence was obtained from a human donor in good health. The sequencing sample was made of blood. The V call is TRBV6-5, the J call TRBJ2-1, with 9 positions matching TRBD2. The DNA of the CDR3 is TGTGCCAGCAGTTACTTAAGCGGGGGGCCTAACAATGAGCAGTTCTTC. Protein sequence: CASSYLSGGPNNEQFF.